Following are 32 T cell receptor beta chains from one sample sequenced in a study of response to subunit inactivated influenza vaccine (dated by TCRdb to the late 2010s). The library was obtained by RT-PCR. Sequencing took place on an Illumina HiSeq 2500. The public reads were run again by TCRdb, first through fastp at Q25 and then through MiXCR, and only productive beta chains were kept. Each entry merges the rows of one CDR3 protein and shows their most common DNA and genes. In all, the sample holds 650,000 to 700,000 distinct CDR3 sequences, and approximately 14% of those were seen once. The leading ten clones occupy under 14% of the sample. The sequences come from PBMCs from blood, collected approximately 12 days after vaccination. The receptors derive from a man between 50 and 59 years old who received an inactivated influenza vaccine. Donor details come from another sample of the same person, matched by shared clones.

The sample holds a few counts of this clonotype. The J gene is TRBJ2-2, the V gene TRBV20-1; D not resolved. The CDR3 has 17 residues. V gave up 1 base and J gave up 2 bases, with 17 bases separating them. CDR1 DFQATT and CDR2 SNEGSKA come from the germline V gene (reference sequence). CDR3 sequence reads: CSARGWVAETNTGELFF. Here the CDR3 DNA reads TGCAGTGCTAGAGGGTGGGTAGCCGAAACTAACACCGGGGAGCTGTTTTTT.

CDR3 sequence reads: CASSLDGSSGNTIYF. The DNA for the CDR3 is TGTGCCAGCAGCTTAGATGGAAGCTCTGGAAACACCATATATTTT. V and J are TRBV7-9 and TRBJ1-3; D unresolved. CDR1 SEHNR and CDR2 FQNEAQ come from the germline V gene (reference sequence). Trimming shortened V by 1 base and J by 0 bases, and 7 bases separated the two germline ends. There are 15 residues in the CDR3.

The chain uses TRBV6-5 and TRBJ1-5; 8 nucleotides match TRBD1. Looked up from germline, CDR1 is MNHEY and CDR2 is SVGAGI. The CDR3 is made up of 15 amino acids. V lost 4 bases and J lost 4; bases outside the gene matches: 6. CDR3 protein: CASSSDRVRNQPQHF. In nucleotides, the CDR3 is TGTGCCAGCAGTTCGGACAGGGTTCGGAATCAGCCCCAGCATTTT.

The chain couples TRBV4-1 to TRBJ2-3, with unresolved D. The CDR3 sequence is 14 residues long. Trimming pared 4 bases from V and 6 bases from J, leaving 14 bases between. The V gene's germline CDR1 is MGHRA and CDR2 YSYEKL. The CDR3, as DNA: TGCGCCAGCAGCCTCGCTGGTCGTGGGGATACGCAGTATTTT. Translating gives CASSLAGRGDTQYF.

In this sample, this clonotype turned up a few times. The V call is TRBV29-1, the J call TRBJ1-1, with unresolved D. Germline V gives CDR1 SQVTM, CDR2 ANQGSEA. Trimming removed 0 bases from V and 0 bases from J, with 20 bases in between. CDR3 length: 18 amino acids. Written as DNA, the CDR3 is TGCAGCGTTGAAGATCGACGGGCCTGGGCGGGGATGAACACTGAAGCTTTCTTT. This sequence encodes CSVEDRRAWAGMNTEAFF.

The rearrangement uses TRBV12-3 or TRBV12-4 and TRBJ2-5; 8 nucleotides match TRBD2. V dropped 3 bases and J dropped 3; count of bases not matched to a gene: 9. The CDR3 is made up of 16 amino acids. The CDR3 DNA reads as TGTGCCAGCAGTTTTCGGCTAGCGGGTGATAAAGAGACCCAGTACTTC. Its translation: CASSFRLAGDKETQYF.

CDR3 nucleotides: TGTGCCAGCAGTGAACAGGGGTATTCACCCCTCCACTTT. Translated, it gives CASSEQGYSPLHF. The chain links TRBV6-1 to TRBJ1-6; perhaps TRBD1 as D (6 bases). CDR1 is MNHNS, CDR2 SASEGT, per germline. The CDR3 runs to 13 residues. V was pared by 2 bases and J by 8 bases, with 7 bases between.

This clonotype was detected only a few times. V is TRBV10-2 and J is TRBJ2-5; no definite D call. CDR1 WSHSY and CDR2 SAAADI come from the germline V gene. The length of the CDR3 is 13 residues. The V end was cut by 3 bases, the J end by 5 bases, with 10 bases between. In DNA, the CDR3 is TGCGCCAGCAGTGAAATGGGGAAGGAGACCCAGTACTTC. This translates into CASSEMGKETQYF.

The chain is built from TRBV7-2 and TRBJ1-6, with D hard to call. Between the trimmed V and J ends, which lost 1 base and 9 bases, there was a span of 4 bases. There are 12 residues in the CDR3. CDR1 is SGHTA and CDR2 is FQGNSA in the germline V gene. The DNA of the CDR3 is TGTGCCAGCAGCTTAGAGGTTTCACCCCTCCACTTT. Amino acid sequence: CASSLEVSPLHF.

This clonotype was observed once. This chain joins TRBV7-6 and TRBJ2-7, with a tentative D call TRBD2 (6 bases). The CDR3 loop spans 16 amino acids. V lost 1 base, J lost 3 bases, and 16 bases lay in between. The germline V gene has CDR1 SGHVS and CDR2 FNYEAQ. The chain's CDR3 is CASSLGGGAGIYEQYF. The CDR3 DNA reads TGTGCCAGCAGCTTAGGTGGAGGGGCTGGGATCTACGAGCAGTACTTC. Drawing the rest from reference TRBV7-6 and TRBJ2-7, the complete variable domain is GAGVSQSPRYKVTKRGQDVALRCDPISGHVSLYWYRQALGQGPEFLTYFNYEAQQDKSGLPNDRFSAERPEGSISTLTIQRTEQRDSAMYRCASSLGGGAGIYEQYFGPGTRLTVT.

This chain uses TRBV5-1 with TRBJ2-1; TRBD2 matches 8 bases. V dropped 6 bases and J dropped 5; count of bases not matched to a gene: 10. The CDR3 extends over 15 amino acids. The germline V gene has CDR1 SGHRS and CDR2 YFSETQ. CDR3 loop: CASTARVAGHNEQFF. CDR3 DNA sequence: TGCGCCAGCACCGCTCGAGTAGCGGGACACAATGAGCAGTTCTTC.

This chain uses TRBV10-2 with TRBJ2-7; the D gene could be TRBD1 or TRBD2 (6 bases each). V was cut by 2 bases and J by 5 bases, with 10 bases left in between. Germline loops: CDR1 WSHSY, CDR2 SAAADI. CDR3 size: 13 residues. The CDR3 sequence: CASSERGLNEQYF. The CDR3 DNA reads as TGCGCCAGCAGTGAGCGGGGGCTCAACGAGCAGTACTTC.

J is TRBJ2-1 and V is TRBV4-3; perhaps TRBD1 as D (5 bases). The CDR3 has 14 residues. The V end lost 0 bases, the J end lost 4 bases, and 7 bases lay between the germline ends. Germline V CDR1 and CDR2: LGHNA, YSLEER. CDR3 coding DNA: TGCGCCAGCAGCCAAGAGGGGCGGTACAATGAGCAGTTCTTC. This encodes CASSQEGRYNEQFF.

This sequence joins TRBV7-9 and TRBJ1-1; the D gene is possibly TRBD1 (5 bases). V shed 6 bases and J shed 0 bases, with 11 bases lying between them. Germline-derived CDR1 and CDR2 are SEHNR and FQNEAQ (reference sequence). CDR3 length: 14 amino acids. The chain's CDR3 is CASSAGPVNTEAFF. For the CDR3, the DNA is TGTGCCAGCAGTGCAGGGCCGGTGAACACTGAAGCTTTCTTT.

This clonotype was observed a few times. CDR3 DNA sequence: TGTGCCAGCAAAAAGGCTTATAACAATCAGCCCCAGCATTTT. Residues: CASKKAYNNQPQHF. The chain recombines TRBV28 with TRBJ1-5; no definite D call. Trimming removed 7 bases from V and 3 bases from J, with 13 bases in between. Germline CDR1 MDHEN, CDR2 SYDVKM. This CDR3 is 14 amino acids long.

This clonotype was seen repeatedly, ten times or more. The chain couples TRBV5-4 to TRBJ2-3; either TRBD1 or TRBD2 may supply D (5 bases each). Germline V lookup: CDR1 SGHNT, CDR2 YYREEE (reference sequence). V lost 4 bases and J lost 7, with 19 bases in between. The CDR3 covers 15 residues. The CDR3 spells CASSLTGTTVNTQYF. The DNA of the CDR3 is TGTGCCAGCAGCCTAACGGGGACCACGGTTAATACGCAGTATTTT.

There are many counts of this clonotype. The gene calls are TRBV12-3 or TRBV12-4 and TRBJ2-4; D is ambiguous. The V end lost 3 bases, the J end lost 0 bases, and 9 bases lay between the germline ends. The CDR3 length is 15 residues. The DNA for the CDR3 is TGTGCCAGCAGTTTGGACGGTTTAGCCAAAAACATTCAGTACTTC. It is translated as CASSLDGLAKNIQYF.

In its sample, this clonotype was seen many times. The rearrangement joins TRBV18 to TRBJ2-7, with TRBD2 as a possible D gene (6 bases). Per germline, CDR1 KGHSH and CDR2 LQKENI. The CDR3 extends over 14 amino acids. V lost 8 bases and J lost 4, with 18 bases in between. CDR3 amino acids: CASSPPGLPYEQYF. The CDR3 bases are TGTGCCAGCAGCCCTCCGGGACTCCCTTACGAGCAGTACTTC.

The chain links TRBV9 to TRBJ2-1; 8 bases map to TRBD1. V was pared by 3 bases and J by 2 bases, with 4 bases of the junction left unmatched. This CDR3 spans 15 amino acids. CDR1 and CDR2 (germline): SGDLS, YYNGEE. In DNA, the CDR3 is TGTGCCAGCAGCGGGACAGGGTCAGCCTACAATGAGCAGTTCTTC. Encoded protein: CASSGTGSAYNEQFF.

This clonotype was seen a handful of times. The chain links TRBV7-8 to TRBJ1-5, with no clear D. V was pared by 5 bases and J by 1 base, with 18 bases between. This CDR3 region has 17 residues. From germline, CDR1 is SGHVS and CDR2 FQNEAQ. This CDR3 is CASSPGPTIWSNQPQHF. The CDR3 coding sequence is TGTGCCAGCAGCCCCGGGCCTACCATCTGGAGCAATCAGCCCCAGCATTTT.

The CDR3 DNA is TGTGCCAGCAGTACTAGCCCAGATACGCAGTATTTT. As protein: CASSTSPDTQYF. The V call is TRBV12-3 or TRBV12-4, the J call TRBJ2-3; maybe TRBD2 (6 bases). This CDR3 has 12 residues. The V and J ends lost 5 bases and 4 bases respectively, with 7 bases between them.

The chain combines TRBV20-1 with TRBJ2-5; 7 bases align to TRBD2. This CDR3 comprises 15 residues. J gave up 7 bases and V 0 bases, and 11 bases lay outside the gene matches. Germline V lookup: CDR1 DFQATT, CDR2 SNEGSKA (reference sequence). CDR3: CSARDLASGWWTQYF. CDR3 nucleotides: TGCAGTGCTAGAGATCTAGCTAGCGGCTGGTGGACCCAGTACTTC.

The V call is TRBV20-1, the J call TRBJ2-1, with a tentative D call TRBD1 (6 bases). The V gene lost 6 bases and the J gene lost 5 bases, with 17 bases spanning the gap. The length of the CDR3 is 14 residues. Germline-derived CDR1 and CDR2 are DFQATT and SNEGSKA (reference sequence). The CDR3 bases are TGCAGTGCCTCAAGGTTGACAGGTAACAATGAGCAGTTCTTC. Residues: CSASRLTGNNEQFF.

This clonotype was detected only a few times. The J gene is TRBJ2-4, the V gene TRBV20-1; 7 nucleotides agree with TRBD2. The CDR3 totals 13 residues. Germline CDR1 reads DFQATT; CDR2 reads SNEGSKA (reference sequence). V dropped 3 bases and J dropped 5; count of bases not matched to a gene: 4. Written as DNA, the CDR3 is TGCAGTGCTAGTTGGACTAGTCAAAACATTCAGTACTTC. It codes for CSASWTSQNIQYF.

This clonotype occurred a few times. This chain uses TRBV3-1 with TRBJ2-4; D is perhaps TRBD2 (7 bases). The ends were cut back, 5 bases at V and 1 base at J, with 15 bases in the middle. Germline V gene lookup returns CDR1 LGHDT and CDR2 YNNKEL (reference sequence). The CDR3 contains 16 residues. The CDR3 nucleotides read TGTGCCAGCAGCGATCCGGGGGGCCGGGCCAAAAACATTCAGTACTTC. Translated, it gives CASSDPGGRAKNIQYF.

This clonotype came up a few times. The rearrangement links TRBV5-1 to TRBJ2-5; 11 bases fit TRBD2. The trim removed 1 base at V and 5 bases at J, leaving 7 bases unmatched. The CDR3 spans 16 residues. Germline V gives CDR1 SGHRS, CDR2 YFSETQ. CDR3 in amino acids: CASSLNLPSGGETQYF. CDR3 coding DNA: TGCGCCAGCAGCTTGAATCTTCCTAGCGGGGGGGAGACCCAGTACTTC.

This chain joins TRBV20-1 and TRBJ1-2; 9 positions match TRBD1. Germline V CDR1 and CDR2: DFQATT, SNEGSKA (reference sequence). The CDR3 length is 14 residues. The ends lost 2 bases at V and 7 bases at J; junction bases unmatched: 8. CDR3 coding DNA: TGCAGTGCTAGACCCGGGACAGGGATGATTGGCTACACCTTC. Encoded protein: CSARPGTGMIGYTF.

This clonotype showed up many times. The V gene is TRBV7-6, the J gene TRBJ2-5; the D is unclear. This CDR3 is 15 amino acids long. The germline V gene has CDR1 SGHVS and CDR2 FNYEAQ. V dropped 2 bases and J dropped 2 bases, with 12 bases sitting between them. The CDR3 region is CASSLLSDRQETQYF. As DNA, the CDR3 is TGTGCCAGCAGCTTATTATCCGATAGACAAGAGACCCAGTACTTC.

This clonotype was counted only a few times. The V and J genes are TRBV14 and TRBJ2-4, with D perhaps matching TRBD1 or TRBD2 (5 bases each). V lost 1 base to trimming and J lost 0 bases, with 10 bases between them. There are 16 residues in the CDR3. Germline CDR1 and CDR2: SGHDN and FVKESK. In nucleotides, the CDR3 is TGTGCCAGCAGCCAAGGGGCCGGGACAGCCAAAAACATTCAGTACTTC. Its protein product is CASSQGAGTAKNIQYF.

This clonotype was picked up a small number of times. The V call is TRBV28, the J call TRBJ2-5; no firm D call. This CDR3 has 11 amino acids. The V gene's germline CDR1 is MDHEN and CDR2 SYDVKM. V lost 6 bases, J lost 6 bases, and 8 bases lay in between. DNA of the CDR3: TGTGCCAGCAGCCGGTCACAGACCCAGTACTTC. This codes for CASSRSQTQYF.

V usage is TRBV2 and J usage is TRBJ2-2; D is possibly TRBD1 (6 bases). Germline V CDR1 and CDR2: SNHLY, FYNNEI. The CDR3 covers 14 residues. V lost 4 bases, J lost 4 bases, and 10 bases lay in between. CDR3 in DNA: TGTGCCAGCAGTGGACAGGTAGTCACCGGGGAGCTGTTTTTT. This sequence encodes CASSGQVVTGELFF.

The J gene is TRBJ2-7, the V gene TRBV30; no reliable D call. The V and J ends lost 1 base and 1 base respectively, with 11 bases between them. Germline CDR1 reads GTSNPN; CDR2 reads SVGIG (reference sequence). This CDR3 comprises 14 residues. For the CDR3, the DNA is TGTGCCTGGAGTGATCGGTATTGGTCCTACGAGCAGTACTTC. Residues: CAWSDRYWSYEQYF.